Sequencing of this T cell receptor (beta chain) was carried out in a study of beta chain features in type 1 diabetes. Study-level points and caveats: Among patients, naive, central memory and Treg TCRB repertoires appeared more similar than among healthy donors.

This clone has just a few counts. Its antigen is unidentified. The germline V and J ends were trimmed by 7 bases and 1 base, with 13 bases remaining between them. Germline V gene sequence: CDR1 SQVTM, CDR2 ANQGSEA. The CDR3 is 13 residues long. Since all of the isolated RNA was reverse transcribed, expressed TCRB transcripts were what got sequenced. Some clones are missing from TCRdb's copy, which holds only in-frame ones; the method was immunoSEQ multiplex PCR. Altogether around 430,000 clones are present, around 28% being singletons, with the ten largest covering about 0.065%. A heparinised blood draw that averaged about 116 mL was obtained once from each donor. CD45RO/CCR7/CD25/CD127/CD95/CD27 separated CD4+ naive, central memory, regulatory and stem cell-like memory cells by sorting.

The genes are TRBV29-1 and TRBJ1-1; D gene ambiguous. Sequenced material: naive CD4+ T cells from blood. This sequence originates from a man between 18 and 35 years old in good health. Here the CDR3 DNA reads TGCAGCGCCTCGGGAGGGCCGAACACTGAAGCTTTCTTT. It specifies CSASGGPNTEAFF.